This T cell receptor (beta chain) emerged from a study of T cells in Graves' hyperthyroidism and ophthalmopathy. Study as a whole: Any treatment followed the collection of peripheral blood at initial diagnosis.

CDR1 is SEHNR and CDR2 is FQNEAQ in the germline V gene (reference sequence). V dropped 2 bases and J dropped 4; count of bases not matched to a gene: 3. The CDR3 consists of 15 residues. Amplification of TCR beta CDR3 regions used RNA as the template. First-round RT-PCR with HTBI primers amplified the TCR CDR3 region. TCRdb fed the multiplex PCR reads into MiXCR, producing one record per CDR3 protein. The sample has about 99,000 distinct CDR3 sequences; about half are singletons. For Graves' hyperthyroidism to be stable, ophthalmopathy could not progress within 18 months. Hyperthyroidism had been newly diagnosed in patients aged 18 to 65, and its duration was under 2 months.

This clonotype was obtained from a man between 35 and 55 years old with Graves' hyperthyroidism. Sequenced material: blood. This chain joins TRBV7-9 and TRBJ2-7; TRBD1 matches 12 bases. CDR3 sequence (DNA): TGTGCCAGCAGCTTACCGGGACAGGGGGCTTACGAGCAGTACTTC. It encodes CASSLPGQGAYEQYF.